This T cell receptor (beta chain) was identified in a study of OX40 agonist ivuxolimab in advanced cancers. Repertoires were generated with immunoSEQ multiplex PCR, while TCRdb's copy carries only in-frame clones and drops some. The sample lists 55,000 to 65,000 clones, less than 85% occurring once. This TCR was sampled from an adult with an advanced solid tumor such as melanoma, head and neck, liver or kidney cancer. This material consisted of CD4+ or CD8+ T cells sorted from blood, taken in a trial of the OX40 agonist ivuxolimab.

CDR3 sequence (DNA): TGTGCCAGCAGTGAAGGGGGGTATAGCAATCAGCCCCAGCATTTT. This codes for CASSEGGYSNQPQHF. This sequence joins TRBV6-1 and TRBJ1-5, with D maybe TRBD1 (5 bases). Germline V gives CDR1 MNHNS, CDR2 SASEGT. V was clipped by 1 base and J by 0 bases, with 7 bases between them. This CDR3 contains 15 residues.